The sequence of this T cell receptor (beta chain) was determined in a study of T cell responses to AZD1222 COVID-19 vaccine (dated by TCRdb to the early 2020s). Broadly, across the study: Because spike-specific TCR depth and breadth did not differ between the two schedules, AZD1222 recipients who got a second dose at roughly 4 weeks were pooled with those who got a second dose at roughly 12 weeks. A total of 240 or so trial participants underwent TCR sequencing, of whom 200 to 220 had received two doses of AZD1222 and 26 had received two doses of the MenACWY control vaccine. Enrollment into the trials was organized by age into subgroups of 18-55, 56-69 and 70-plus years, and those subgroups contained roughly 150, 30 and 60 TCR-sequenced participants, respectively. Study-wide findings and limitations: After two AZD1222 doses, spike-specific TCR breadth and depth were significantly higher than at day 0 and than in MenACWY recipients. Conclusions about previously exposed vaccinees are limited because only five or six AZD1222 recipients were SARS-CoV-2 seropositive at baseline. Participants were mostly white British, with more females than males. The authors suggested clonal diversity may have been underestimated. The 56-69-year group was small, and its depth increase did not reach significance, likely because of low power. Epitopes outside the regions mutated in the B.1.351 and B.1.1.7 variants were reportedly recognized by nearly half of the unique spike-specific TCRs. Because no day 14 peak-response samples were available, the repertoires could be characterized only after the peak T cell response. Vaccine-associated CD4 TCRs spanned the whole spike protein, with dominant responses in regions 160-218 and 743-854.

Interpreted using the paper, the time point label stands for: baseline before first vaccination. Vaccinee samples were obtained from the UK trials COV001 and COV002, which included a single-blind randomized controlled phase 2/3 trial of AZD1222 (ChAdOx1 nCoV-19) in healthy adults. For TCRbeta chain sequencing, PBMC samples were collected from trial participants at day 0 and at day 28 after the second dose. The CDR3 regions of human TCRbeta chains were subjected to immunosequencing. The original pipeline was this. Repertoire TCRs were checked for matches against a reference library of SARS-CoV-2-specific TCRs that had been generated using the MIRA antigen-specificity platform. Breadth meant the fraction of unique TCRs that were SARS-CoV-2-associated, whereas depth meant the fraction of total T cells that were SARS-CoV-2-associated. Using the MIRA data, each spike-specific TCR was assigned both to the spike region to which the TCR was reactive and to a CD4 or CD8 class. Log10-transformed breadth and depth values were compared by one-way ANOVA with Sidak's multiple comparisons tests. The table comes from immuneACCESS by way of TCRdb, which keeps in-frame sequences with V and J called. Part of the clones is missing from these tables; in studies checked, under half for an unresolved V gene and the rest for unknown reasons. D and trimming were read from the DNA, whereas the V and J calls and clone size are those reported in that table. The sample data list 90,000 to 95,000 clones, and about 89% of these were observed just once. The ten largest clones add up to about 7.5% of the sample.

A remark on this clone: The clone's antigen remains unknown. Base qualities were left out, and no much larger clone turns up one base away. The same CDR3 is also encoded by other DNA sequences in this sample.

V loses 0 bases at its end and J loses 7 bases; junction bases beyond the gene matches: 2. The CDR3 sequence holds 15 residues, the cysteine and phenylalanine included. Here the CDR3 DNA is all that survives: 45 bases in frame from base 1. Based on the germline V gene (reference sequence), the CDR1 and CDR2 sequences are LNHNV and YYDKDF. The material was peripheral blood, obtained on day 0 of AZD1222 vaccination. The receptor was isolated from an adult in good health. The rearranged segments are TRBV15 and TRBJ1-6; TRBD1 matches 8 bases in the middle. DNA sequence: TGTGCCACCAGCAGAGATCGACAGGGGAATTCACCCCTCCACTTT. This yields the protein CATSRDRQGNSPLHF.